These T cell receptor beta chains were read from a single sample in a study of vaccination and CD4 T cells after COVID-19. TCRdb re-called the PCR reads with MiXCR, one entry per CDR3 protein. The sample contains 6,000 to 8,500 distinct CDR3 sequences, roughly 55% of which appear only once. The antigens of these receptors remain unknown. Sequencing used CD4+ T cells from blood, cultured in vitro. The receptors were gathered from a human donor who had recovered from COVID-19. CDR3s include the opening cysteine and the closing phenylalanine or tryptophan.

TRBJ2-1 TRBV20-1 CSASRRREGNEQFF
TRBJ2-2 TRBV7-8 CASSPLSGVGELFF
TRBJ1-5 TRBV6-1 CAARDQGSNQPQHF
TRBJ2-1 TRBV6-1 CASSVELGEYNEQFF
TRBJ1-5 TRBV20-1 CSLSGEGAWGNQPQHF
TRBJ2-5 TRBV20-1 CSAGTSGRGETQYF
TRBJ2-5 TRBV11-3 CASSSPWGKGEIQETQYF
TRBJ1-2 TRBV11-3 CASSLESQGRYGYTF
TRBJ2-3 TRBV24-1 CATSEGGTDTQYF
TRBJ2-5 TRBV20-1 CSSGKGQETQYF
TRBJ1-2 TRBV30 CAWSGTGNGYTF
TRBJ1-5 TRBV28 CASSFRGKSNQPQHF
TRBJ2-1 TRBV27 CASRGQGGNEQFF
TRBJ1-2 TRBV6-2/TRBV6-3 CASRSTGENYGYTF
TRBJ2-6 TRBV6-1 CASSRDPRANVLTF
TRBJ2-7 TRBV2 CASSSTRGNTGYPYEQYF
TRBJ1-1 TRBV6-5 CASSSSGVTEPEAFF
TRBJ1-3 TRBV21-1 CASSKPRGGSFTVPWNTIYF
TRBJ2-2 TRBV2 CASSERSGSAGELFF
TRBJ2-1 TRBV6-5 CTSSSDWRGTHREQFF
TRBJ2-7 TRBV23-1 CASSHRWQGEQYF
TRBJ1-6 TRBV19 CASNAEGGQGAVSPLHF
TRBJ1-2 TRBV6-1 CASSTAGLGYGYTF
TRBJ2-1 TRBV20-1 CSASGTSGGSYNEQFF
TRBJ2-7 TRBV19 CASSTPGQRGMEQYF
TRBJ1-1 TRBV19 CASSWYMNTEAFF
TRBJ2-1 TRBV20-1 CSASETSGYNEQFF
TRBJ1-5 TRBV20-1 CSAPVQGAKQPQHF
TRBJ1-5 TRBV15 CVTSPNRQGANQPQHF
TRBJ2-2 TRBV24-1 CATSGDTGELFF
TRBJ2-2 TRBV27 CASRRALANTGELFF
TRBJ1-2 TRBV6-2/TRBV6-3 CASSYKGRAGGYTF
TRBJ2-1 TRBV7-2 CASSLSGGAGSNEQFF
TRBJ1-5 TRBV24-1 CATSEAGQPQHF
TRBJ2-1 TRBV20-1 CSASPTGTGYSLSNEQFF
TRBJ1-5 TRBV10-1 CAPEYGNQPQHF
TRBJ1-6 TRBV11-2 CASSSQTGQLLGNSPLHF
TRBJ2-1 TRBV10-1 CASSGQGPNEQFF
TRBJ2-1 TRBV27 CASSLSAGSNDEQFF
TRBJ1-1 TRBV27 CASSAITGVGAFF
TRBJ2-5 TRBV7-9 CASSRTSGKETQYF
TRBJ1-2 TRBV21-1 CASSPPSSDGLGLPTNYGYTF
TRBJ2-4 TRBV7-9 CASSSGNIQYF
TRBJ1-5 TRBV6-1 CASSRGTGGVGNQPQHF
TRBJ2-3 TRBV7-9 CASSWDIRLGDTQYF
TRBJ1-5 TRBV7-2 CASSLLGDVGNQPQHF
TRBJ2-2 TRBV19 CASKKQNTGELFF
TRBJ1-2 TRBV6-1 CASSLDRDYGYTF
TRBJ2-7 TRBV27 CASSSTLRQRRSSYEQYF
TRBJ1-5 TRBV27 CASSLNRETFLRPQHF
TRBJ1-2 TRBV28 CASTIQGAPVGYTF
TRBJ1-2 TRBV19 CASRGRQAILNHNYGYTF
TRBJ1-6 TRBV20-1 CSAGGPNLSYNSPLHF